The clone carrying this T cell receptor beta chain was picked up a small number of times. The source of the sample is a study of blood T cell repertoires in COVID-19. On the study more broadly: Samples of COVID-19 (acute and convalescent) were obtained from the United States, Italy and Spain. T cells, B-cell-depleted T cells, or PBMCs supplied cDNA or gDNA.

Germline V gene sequence: CDR1 LGHDT, CDR2 YNNKEL (reference sequence). Trimming shortened V by 2 bases and J by 0 bases, and 2 bases separated the two germline ends. The CDR3 totals 13 residues. As handled by the study authors: Amplification from reference gene primers served as the basis for estimated nucleated cell counts. The repertoire was sequenced with immunoSEQ multiplex PCR; TCRdb's copy has only in-frame clones and lacks some. Clone size and V and J calls were adopted from that table, with D and trimming inferred from the DNA. The data contain about 100,000 clones, around four fifths of them singletons.

The sequence came from a woman between 70 and 85 years old with acute or convalescent COVID-19. The material sequenced was peripheral blood. The rearrangement joins TRBV3-1 (or the pseudogene TRBV3-2) to TRBJ1-3; D ambiguous. The CDR3 nucleotides read TGTGCCAGCAGCCAACGCTCTGGAAACACCATATATTTT. It is translated as CASSQRSGNTIYF.